This record looks at one T cell receptor (beta chain) sequence and its context. In germline, CDR1 is SGHDN, CDR2 FVKESK. V lost 1 base and J 4 bases, leaving 5 bases between the germline ends. This CDR3 has 13 residues. Profiled with immunoSEQ multiplex PCR; TCRdb holds only in-frame clones, not every one. The data show over 150,000 clones, about 80% seen once. This sample was included in a study of blood T cell repertoires in COVID-19. Sequenced input: peripheral blood. This TCR came from a human donor in a cohort sampled during active COVID-19. The chain couples TRBV14 to TRBJ2-1; D is unresolved. This chain's CDR3 is CASSQVRYNEQFF. The CDR3 DNA reads as TGTGCCAGCAGCCAAGTTCGGTACAATGAGCAGTTCTTC.